Listed here are 27 T cell receptor beta chains from one sample, sequenced in a study of blood T cell repertoires in COVID-19. Here immunoSEQ multiplex PCR was the method, and the copy in TCRdb shows in-frame clones only, minus some. The sample holds under 350,000 clones, approximately 86% seen once. Sequences were obtained from PBMCs or T cells enriched from blood (not recorded which). The source is a woman aged 35 to 49 with acute COVID-19.

CDR3 DNA sequence: TGTGCCACCTCAGGGGGTCCCCGGCAGTACTTC. This codes for CATSGGPRQYF. This sequence joins TRBV12-3 or TRBV12-4 and TRBJ2-7; TRBD1 matches at 7 bases. V lost 10 bases and J lost 9; bases outside the gene matches: 9. This CDR3 is 11 amino acids long.

The chain uses TRBV7-3 and TRBJ2-5; 8 bases are shared with TRBD2. CDR1 is SGHTA, CDR2 FQGTGA, per germline. The trim removed 2 bases at V and 1 base at J, leaving 3 bases unmatched. There are 15 residues in the CDR3. The CDR3 DNA sequence: TGTGCCAGCAGCTTAGCGGGGGGATTCCAAGAGACCCAGTACTTC. Translation: CASSLAGGFQETQYF.

The sample holds one count of this clone. The V call is TRBV27, the J call TRBJ2-4, with 16 bases lining up with TRBD2. Germline loops: CDR1 MNHEY, CDR2 SMNVEV (reference sequence). The CDR3 totals 19 residues. V was pared by 5 bases and J by 3 bases, with 10 bases of the junction left unmatched. CDR3 DNA: TGTGCCAGCAGTCGATGGGGACTAGCGGGGGGGCCCGTCAAAAACATTCAGTACTTC. It encodes CASSRWGLAGGPVKNIQYF.

V is TRBV19 and J is TRBJ2-3, with TRBD2 matching over 12 bases. The CDR3 runs 15 residues. The germline V gene has CDR1 LNHDA and CDR2 SQIVND (reference sequence). J was trimmed by 4 bases and V by 3 bases; bases with no gene match: 2. As DNA, the CDR3 is TGTGCCAGTAGTATCACTAGCGGGAGGTCAGATACGCAGTATTTT. Protein: CASSITSGRSDTQYF.

This sequence joins TRBV5-1 and TRBJ1-2, with D perhaps matching TRBD1 (5 bases). V was trimmed by 3 bases and J by 6 bases, leaving 18 bases between them. CDR3 size: 15 residues. CDR1 is SGHRS and CDR2 is YFSETQ in the germline V gene. CDR3 protein: CASSYRVSGGDGYTF. In DNA, the CDR3 is TGCGCCAGCAGCTATCGGGTCTCCGGGGGTGATGGCTACACCTTC. The full variable domain, with the rest looked up from reference TRBV5-1 and TRBJ1-2, is KAGVTQTPRYLIKTRGQQVTLSCSPISGHRSVSWYQQTPGQGLQFLFEYFSETQRNKGNFPGRFSGRQFSNSRSEMNVSTLELGDSALYLCASSYRVSGGDGYTFGSGTRLTVV.

The chain recombines TRBV7-3 with TRBJ2-1; D may be TRBD1 (6 bases). Germline CDR1 and CDR2: SGHTA and FQGTGA. This CDR3 region has 17 residues. Trimming took off 5 bases at V and 0 bases at J, with 17 bases between the two ends. The CDR3 reads CASSEGTSMSSYNEQFF. The CDR3 DNA sequence: TGTGCCAGCAGCGAGGGGACATCTATGAGCTCCTACAATGAGCAGTTCTTC.

This clone has more than one count but fewer than ten. This chain joins TRBV6-2 or TRBV6-3 and TRBJ2-1, with TRBD2 identical over 7 bases. This CDR3 has 19 residues. CDR1 and CDR2 (germline): MNHEY, SVGEGT. V shed 5 bases and J 4 bases; nucleotides not matched to a gene: 20. CDR3 in DNA: TGTGCCAGCAGTCCCCGGGTGGGGGGGGGACGGAGCCTGTACAATGAGCAGTTCTTC. It translates to CASSPRVGGGRSLYNEQFF.

This chain uses TRBV3-1 (or the pseudogene TRBV3-2) with TRBJ2-1; D is unclear. Between the trimmed V and J ends, which lost 4 bases and 6 bases, there was a span of 4 bases. CDR1 is LGHDT, CDR2 YNNKEL, per germline (reference sequence). The CDR3 length is 11 residues. Here the CDR3 DNA reads TGTGCCAGCAGCCTCAGCAATGAGCAGTTCTTC. Protein product: CASSLSNEQFF.

The CDR3 DNA is TGTGCCAGCAGCTTGCAAGGGGCCAGCTATGGCTACACCTTC. This sequence encodes CASSLQGASYGYTF. The chain employs TRBV5-4 and TRBJ1-2; D possibly corresponds to TRBD1 (5 bases). Trimming pared 1 base from V and 4 bases from J, leaving 11 bases between. The length of the CDR3 is 14 residues. Germline V lookup: CDR1 SGHNT, CDR2 YYREEE (reference sequence).

The chain combines TRBV28 with TRBJ1-6; 9 nucleotides agree with TRBD1. CDR3 length equals 16 residues. With V trimmed by 7 bases and J by 9 bases, 13 bases remained unmatched. Germline V gene sequence: CDR1 MDHEN, CDR2 SYDVKM. In DNA form, the CDR3 reads TGTGCCAGCACCCTGGGGGGGACAGGGTGGAGTTCACCCCTCCACTTT. Its translation is CASTLGGTGWSSPLHF.

The chain couples TRBV7-9 to TRBJ1-1; D gene ambiguous. V lost 3 bases, J lost 1 base, and 9 bases lay in between. This CDR3 has 14 amino acids. Germline V CDR1 and CDR2: SEHNR, FQNEAQ (reference sequence). CDR3 sequence (DNA): TGTGCCAGCAGCTTTGCGGAGCAGAACACTGAAGCTTTCTTT. Residues: CASSFAEQNTEAFF.

The chain couples TRBV2 to TRBJ2-1; 13 bases align to TRBD2. The germline V gene encodes CDR1 SNHLY and CDR2 FYNNEI. The length of the CDR3 is 18 residues. Trimming at V came to 7 bases and at J to 9 bases, leaving 18 bases not matched to a gene. CDR3 bases: TGTGCCAGCAAACTCACTACTTGGACTAGCGGGGGACCTGGTGAGCAGTTCTTC. Amino acid sequence: CASKLTTWTSGGPGEQFF.

The J gene is TRBJ1-1, the V gene TRBV4-1, with 7 nucleotides matching TRBD1. Trimming removed 3 bases from V and 5 bases from J; junction bases left unmatched: 6. The CDR3 length is 14 residues. Germline V gene lookup returns CDR1 MGHRA and CDR2 YSYEKL. The chain's CDR3 is CASSQTTGLTEAFF. The CDR3 region has the DNA TGCGCCAGCAGCCAGACGACAGGGTTAACTGAAGCTTTCTTT.

The rearrangement links TRBV6-5 to TRBJ2-1; no clear D gene. The germline V gene has CDR1 MNHEY and CDR2 SVGAGI. The CDR3 runs to 14 residues. V gave up 0 bases and J gave up 5 bases, with 8 bases separating them. The CDR3 protein is CASSYSEMNNEQFF. The DNA of the CDR3 is TGTGCCAGCAGTTACTCGGAGATGAACAATGAGCAGTTCTTC.

By proportion, this clone is medium-sized. The chain carries TRBV10-3 and TRBJ1-2; D uncertain. Germline CDR1 and CDR2: ENHRY and SYGVKD. V lost 4 bases and J 0 bases, leaving 9 bases between the germline ends. This CDR3 has 14 residues. The CDR3 bases are TGTGCCATCAGTGGTGTCCAGACTAACTATGGCTACACCTTC. It translates to CAISGVQTNYGYTF.

The gene calls are TRBV7-9 and TRBJ2-3; TRBD2 is a possible D gene (5 bases). Germline lookup yields CDR1 SEHNR and CDR2 FQNEAQ (reference sequence). This CDR3 comprises 14 residues. The V end lost 4 bases, the J end lost 5 bases, and 13 bases lay between the germline ends. In DNA, the CDR3 is TGTGCCAGCAGCTACCCCGGGAAACGAGATACGCAGTATTTT. It translates to CASSYPGKRDTQYF.

The chain joins TRBV4-3 to TRBJ2-5; 7 bases match TRBD2. The CDR3 has 17 amino acids. The germline CDR1 and CDR2 sequences are LGHNA and YSLEER. V was clipped by 3 bases and J by 3 bases; unmatched bases: 13. The CDR3: CASSQILSGGSEETQYF. In DNA, the CDR3 is TGCGCCAGCAGCCAGATCTTGTCCGGGGGGTCGGAAGAGACCCAGTACTTC.

This clone was counted once. The rearrangement uses TRBV9 and TRBJ2-3; TRBD2 is a possible D gene (6 bases). The CDR3 spans 12 residues. Germline loops: CDR1 SGDLS, CDR2 YYNGEE. Trimming removed 7 bases from V and 6 bases from J, with 12 bases in between. The CDR3 nucleotides are TGTGCCAGCGGAGGGCGTATGGATACGCAGTATTTT. Protein: CASGGRMDTQYF. Together with reference TRBV9 and TRBJ2-3, the CDR3 gives the full variable domain: DSGVTQTPKHLITATGQRVTLRCSPRSGDLSVYWYQQSLDQGLQFLIQYYNGEERAKGNILERFSAQQFPDLHSELNLSSLELGDSALYFCASGGRMDTQYFGPGTRLTVL.

V usage is TRBV7-9 and J usage is TRBJ1-5; 7 positions agree with TRBD1. There are 17 residues in the CDR3. Germline CDR1 and CDR2: SEHNR and FQNEAQ (reference sequence). V shed 0 bases, J shed 3 bases, and the junction held 8 bases outside the gene matches. The CDR3 sequence: CASSLAALDRYNQPQHF. The CDR3 DNA reads as TGTGCCAGCAGCTTAGCGGCTTTGGACAGGTACAATCAGCCCCAGCATTTT.

This clone turned up a few times. The CDR3 DNA reads as TGTGCCAGCAGCTCGACAGGGGGTGAAGCTTTCTTT. It specifies CASSSTGGEAFF. The V and J genes are TRBV7-3 and TRBJ1-1; TRBD1 agrees at 9 bases. Losses at the gene ends were 4 bases for V and 7 bases for J; bases not matched to a gene: 1. CDR3 size: 12 residues. Germline-derived CDR1 and CDR2 are SGHTA and FQGTGA.

The DNA for the CDR3 is TGTGCCAGCAGTCGTGGGAGACAGGACACCTTGAACACTGAAGCTTTCTTT. Protein sequence: CASSRGRQDTLNTEAFF. V is TRBV5-4 and J is TRBJ1-1, with a weak D call TRBD1 (6 bases). Trimming pared 5 bases from V and 0 bases from J, leaving 20 bases between. CDR1 is SGHNT, CDR2 YYREEE, per germline (reference sequence). The CDR3 runs 17 residues.

The gene calls are TRBV6-2 or TRBV6-3 and TRBJ2-1; 11 bases agree with TRBD2. This CDR3 comprises 15 residues. Germline CDR1 is MNHEY and CDR2 is SVGEGT. Unmatched junction bases numbered 4, after V lost 6 bases and J lost 3 bases. The CDR3 DNA follows: TGTGCCAGCAGCCTAACTAGCGGGAGCTACAATGAGCAGTTCTTC. Translating it yields CASSLTSGSYNEQFF.

V and J are TRBV25-1 and TRBJ1-2; 8 nucleotides match TRBD1. The CDR3 is 11 amino acids. V dropped 8 bases and J dropped 6; count of bases not matched to a gene: 2. Germline CDR1 and CDR2: MGHDK and SYGVNS. The DNA for the CDR3 is TGTGCCAGCCGCAGGGGGCATGGCTACACCTTC. The encoded protein is CASRRGHGYTF.

This clone was detected only once. The CDR3 nucleotides are TGCAGCGTTGATACCTTGGGACTAGCGGGGGAGACCCAGTACTTC. Translating gives CSVDTLGLAGETQYF. The V gene is TRBV29-1, the J gene TRBJ2-5, with 13 positions matching TRBD2. V shed 3 bases, J shed 5 bases, and the junction held 6 bases outside the gene matches. CDR3 length: 15 residues. Germline V gene lookup returns CDR1 SQVTM and CDR2 ANQGSEA.

The chain carries TRBV6-5 and TRBJ1-5, with 8 bases identical to TRBD1. The germline V gene has CDR1 MNHEY and CDR2 SVGAGI. The CDR3 has 14 residues. V trimming: 6 bases; J trimming: 4 bases; junction bases outside the gene matches: 5. The CDR3 is CASRGTGANQPQHF. The CDR3 DNA reads as TGTGCCAGCAGAGGGACAGGAGCAAATCAGCCCCAGCATTTT.

This sequence joins TRBV28 and TRBJ2-7; weak D call: TRBD2 (6 bases). CDR1 is MDHEN, CDR2 SYDVKM, per germline. The CDR3 consists of 16 residues. Trimming took 3 bases from V and 2 from J, leaving 17 bases between them. The CDR3 loop reads CASSFGTRGSPYEQYF. CDR3 nucleotides: TGTGCCAGCAGTTTCGGTACTCGGGGGAGCCCCTACGAGCAGTACTTC.

The genes are TRBV7-2 and TRBJ1-4, with D maybe TRBD1 (5 bases). V lost 4 bases and J 6 bases, leaving 9 bases between the germline ends. The CDR3 consists of 13 residues. Germline V gene data show CDR1 as SGHTA and CDR2 as FQGNSA. The CDR3 region is CASSSGFYEKLFF. The CDR3 region has the DNA TGTGCCAGCAGCTCAGGGTTTTATGAAAAACTGTTTTTT.